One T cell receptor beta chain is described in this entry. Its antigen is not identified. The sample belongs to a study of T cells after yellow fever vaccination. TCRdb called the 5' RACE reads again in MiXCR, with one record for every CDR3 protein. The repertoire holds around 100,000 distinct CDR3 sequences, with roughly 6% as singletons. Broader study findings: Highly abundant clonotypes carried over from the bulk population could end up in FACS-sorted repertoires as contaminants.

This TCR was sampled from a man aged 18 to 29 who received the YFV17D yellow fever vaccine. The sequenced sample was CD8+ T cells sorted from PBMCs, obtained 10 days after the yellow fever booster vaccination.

Written as DNA, the CDR3 is TGCGCCAGCAGCTTGCTGGGGGATAGCAATCAGCCCCAGCATTTT. The encoded protein is CASSLLGDSNQPQHF. The chain combines TRBV5-1 with TRBJ1-5, with D possibly matching TRBD1 (5 bases). Per germline, CDR1 SGHRS and CDR2 YFSETQ. The CDR3 totals 15 residues. V shed 1 base and J shed 0 bases, with 8 bases lying between them.